These 29 T cell receptor beta chains were all obtained from the same sample, sequenced in a study of human T cells and chemical hapten exposure. TCRdb re-derived calls from the RACE reads in MiXCR, one entry per CDR3 protein. In the table there are fewer than 100,000 distinct CDR3 sequences, about a tenth of which are singletons. Sample time point: patch test 3, about 24 weeks after DPC sensitization. The treatment is: therapeutic diphenylcyclopropenone sensitization with weekly scalp DPC. This material consisted of whole blood, taken in connection with sensitization to the hapten diphenylcyclopropenone (DPC). The receptors here all came from a woman younger than 45 with alopecia areata. Some clones in this sample may be carry-over from other donors' samples.

This clonotype was counted many times. The genes are TRBV7-2 and TRBJ2-2, with D perhaps matching TRBD2 (5 bases). V was trimmed by 6 bases and J by 7 bases, leaving 21 bases between them. Germline values: CDR1 SGHTA, CDR2 FQGNSA. The CDR3 is 16 amino acids. The CDR3 sequence: CASSRYFQGLGGELFF. The CDR3 nucleotides read TGTGCCAGCAGTCGATATTTTCAAGGACTGGGCGGGGAGCTGTTTTTT.

V gene TRBV5-1 combines with J gene TRBJ2-3; tentatively, D is TRBD1 (6 bases). Trimming took off 2 bases at V and 2 bases at J, with 12 bases between the two ends. CDR3 size: 15 residues. Per germline, CDR1 SGHRS and CDR2 YFSETQ. The CDR3 DNA sequence: TGCGCCAGCAGCTTAAACGGACAGCTCACAGATACGCAGTATTTT. As protein: CASSLNGQLTDTQYF.

The chain is built from TRBV6-2 or TRBV6-3 and TRBJ2-2, with 7 bases identical to TRBD1. With 7 bases clipped from V and 6 bases from J, the junction kept 11 bases outside the gene matches. This CDR3 region has 15 residues. Germline CDR1 and CDR2: MNHEY and SVGEGT. The CDR3 loop reads CASTRDRDEAGELFF. CDR3 DNA: TGTGCCAGCACCCGAGACAGGGACGAGGCCGGGGAGCTGTTTTTT.

This CDR3 reads CASSGGDTGELFF. The CDR3 DNA is TGTGCCTCTTCGGGGGGGGACACCGGGGAGCTGTTTTTT. The chain joins TRBV28 to TRBJ2-2; 8 nucleotides line up with TRBD2. V gave up 11 bases and J gave up 3 bases; unmatched junction bases: 5. The CDR3 is 13 residues long. Germline V CDR1 and CDR2: MDHEN, SYDVKM.

This clonotype was found a few times. The chain links TRBV4-3 to TRBJ2-5, with TRBD2 matching 10 bases. The CDR3 is 17 residues long. The V segment lost 0 bases and the J segment 5 bases; nucleotides outside the gene matches: 9. Germline values: CDR1 LGHNA, CDR2 YSLEER. The CDR3 is CASSQDAGLAARETQYF. The CDR3 region has the DNA TGCGCCAGCAGCCAAGACGCCGGACTAGCGGCTCGGGAGACCCAGTACTTC.

This chain uses TRBV7-2 with TRBJ2-5; maybe TRBD1 (5 bases). The CDR3 covers 16 residues. The V gene's germline CDR1 is SGHTA and CDR2 FQGNSA. V lost 4 bases and J 0 bases, leaving 15 bases between the germline ends. CDR3 residues: CASSSQRGTYQETQYF. CDR3 in DNA: TGTGCCAGCAGCTCTCAAAGGGGAACCTACCAAGAGACCCAGTACTTC.

The gene calls are TRBV28 and TRBJ1-2; the D gene is possibly TRBD1 (6 bases). Deletions cut 6 bases from V and 0 bases from J, with 11 bases between. This CDR3 has 14 residues. CDR1 is MDHEN, CDR2 SYDVKM, per germline. The CDR3 sequence is CASRDRFPNYGYTF. DNA of the CDR3: TGTGCCAGCAGGGACAGATTCCCTAACTATGGCTACACCTTC.

This clonotype was seen ten or more times. V and J are TRBV4-1 and TRBJ1-2, with TRBD1 matching 7 bases. V was pared by 3 bases and J by 5 bases, with 9 bases of the junction left unmatched. This CDR3 contains 15 residues. The germline gives CDR1 MGHRA, CDR2 YSYEKL. The CDR3 nucleotides are TGCGCCAGCAGCCAGGAACAGGGGAACTTTTATGGCTACACCTTC. Translating gives CASSQEQGNFYGYTF.

Many counts were recorded for this clonotype. The V and J genes are TRBV10-3 and TRBJ2-1; D may be TRBD2 (5 bases). The V gene's germline CDR1 is ENHRY and CDR2 SYGVKD. V lost 2 bases to trimming and J lost 8 bases, with 16 bases between them. The CDR3 has 15 amino acids. CDR3: CAISEGIREGDEQFF. The CDR3 region has the DNA TGTGCCATCAGTGAGGGTATTCGGGAAGGCGATGAGCAGTTCTTC.

This clonotype was recorded a few times. The V and J genes are TRBV29-1 and TRBJ1-1, with TRBD1 as a possible D gene (6 bases). Germline CDR1 is SQVTM and CDR2 is ANQGSEA. Trimming pared 5 bases from V and 1 base from J, leaving 11 bases between. The CDR3 has 13 amino acids. The CDR3 nucleotides read TGCAGCGTTCAACAGGGCGCGAACACTGAAGCTTTCTTT. It yields the protein CSVQQGANTEAFF.

This clonotype was seen ten or more times. The rearrangement uses TRBV10-3 and TRBJ2-1; D gene ambiguous. Germline V gene lookup returns CDR1 ENHRY and CDR2 SYGVKD. The CDR3 spans 12 residues. V dropped 6 bases and J dropped 3 bases, with 6 bases sitting between them. CDR3 protein: CAISDNYNEQFF. In nucleotides, the CDR3 is TGTGCCATCAGCGACAACTACAATGAGCAGTTCTTC.

The table lists this clonotype with many counts. This chain joins TRBV12-3 or TRBV12-4 and TRBJ2-3; 11 bases agree with TRBD2. V was pared by 5 bases and J by 7 bases, with 17 bases of the junction left unmatched. The CDR3 runs 18 residues. CDR3: CASSRFGLTSGEEHTQYF. The CDR3 coding sequence is TGTGCCAGCAGTCGCTTTGGGTTGACTAGCGGGGAAGAACATACGCAGTATTTT.

This clonotype was seen many times. The chain couples TRBV9 to TRBJ1-1; 7 nucleotides match TRBD1. This CDR3 region has 15 residues. The V and J ends lost 4 bases and 1 base, in that order; junction bases with no gene match: 7. Germline CDR1 reads SGDLS; CDR2 reads YYNGEE. The CDR3 region has the DNA TGTGCCAGCAGCTCCCAGACAGGGCCGAACACTGAAGCTTTCTTT. This codes for CASSSQTGPNTEAFF.

This clonotype was counted at least ten times. J is TRBJ2-5 and V is TRBV20-1; D is ambiguous. The CDR3 sequence is 12 residues long. V gave up 3 bases and J gave up 2 bases, with 7 bases separating them. From germline, CDR1 is DFQATT and CDR2 SNEGSKA (reference sequence). As DNA, the CDR3 is TGCAGTGCTAGGTCAAATCAAGAGACCCAGTACTTC. It yields the protein CSARSNQETQYF.

This chain links TRBV9 with TRBJ2-1; D ambiguous. Trimming removed 3 bases at V and 4 bases at J, with 11 bases between. The CDR3 is 14 amino acids. The germline V gene encodes CDR1 SGDLS and CDR2 YYNGEE. DNA for the CDR3: TGTGCCAGCAGCGAGCGTGGGGTATACAATGAGCAGTTCTTC. Encoded protein: CASSERGVYNEQFF.

This chain uses TRBV20-1 with TRBJ2-5; the match to TRBD2 covers 9 bases. J was trimmed by 5 bases and V by 3 bases; bases with no gene match: 7. CDR1 and CDR2 (germline): DFQATT, SNEGSKA (reference sequence). CDR3 length: 14 residues. The CDR3 coding sequence is TGCAGTGCTAGCCTTGGACTAGCGTTCGAGACCCAGTACTTC. Translating gives CSASLGLAFETQYF.

The chain couples TRBV19 to TRBJ1-5; the D gene is possibly TRBD1 (5 bases). The V end lost 3 bases, the J end lost 3 bases, and 15 bases lay between the germline ends. Germline CDR1 LNHDA, CDR2 SQIVND (reference sequence). CDR3 size: 16 residues. The CDR3 reads CASSITGTEFNQPQHF. The CDR3 region has the DNA TGTGCCAGTAGTATTACCGGGACGGAATTCAATCAGCCCCAGCATTTT.

The table lists this clonotype with many counts. The rearrangement uses TRBV7-9 and TRBJ2-1, with 7 bases matching TRBD2. This CDR3 spans 15 amino acids. J was trimmed by 3 bases and V by 5 bases; bases with no gene match: 7. CDR1 SEHNR and CDR2 FQNEAQ come from the germline V gene (reference sequence). The CDR3, as DNA: TGTGCCAGCAGCCGAGCTAGCGGTAACTACAATGAGCAGTTCTTC. Protein: CASSRASGNYNEQFF.

The J gene is TRBJ2-7, the V gene TRBV19; tentative D call: TRBD1 (6 bases). The CDR3 runs to 14 residues. V lost 4 bases and J lost 3, with 13 bases in between. Germline lookup yields CDR1 LNHDA and CDR2 SQIVND (reference sequence). The CDR3 sequence: CASSNPGHLYEQYF. CDR3 coding DNA: TGTGCCAGTAGTAACCCGGGACATCTCTACGAGCAGTACTTC. The whole variable domain, filled in from reference TRBV19 and TRBJ2-7, reads DGGITQSPKYLFRKEGQNVTLSCEQNLNHDAMYWYRQDPGQGLRLIYYSQIVNDFQKGDIAEGYSVSREKKESFPLTVTSAQKNPTAFYLCASSNPGHLYEQYFGPGTRLTVT.

This clonotype was detected ten times or more. The rearrangement uses TRBV12-3 or TRBV12-4 and TRBJ1-2, with D uncertain. Trimming cost V 6 bases and J 1 base, with 9 bases left between them. There are 13 residues in the CDR3. CDR3 sequence reads: CASSPDHNYGYTF. In nucleotides, the CDR3 is TGTGCCAGCAGCCCCGATCATAACTATGGCTACACCTTC.

There are many counts of this clonotype. The J gene is TRBJ1-1, the V gene TRBV2; D is unresolved. Germline CDR1 and CDR2: SNHLY and FYNNEI. The CDR3 has 10 amino acids. V was cut by 6 bases and J by 8 bases, with 7 bases left in between. The CDR3 sequence: CASSHSEAFF. DNA of the CDR3: TGTGCCAGCAGCCACAGCGAAGCTTTCTTT.

V usage is TRBV27 and J usage is TRBJ1-2; tentatively, D is TRBD1 (5 bases). This CDR3 has 13 amino acids. CDR1 and CDR2 (germline): MNHEY, SMNVEV (reference sequence). The V gene lost 3 bases and the J gene lost 4 bases, with 9 bases spanning the gap. The CDR3 DNA reads TGTGCCAGCAGTTTTGCAGGGATCTATGGCTACACCTTC. Translating gives CASSFAGIYGYTF.

This clonotype was seen a few times. The chain has TRBV25-1 and TRBJ1-1, with a tentative D call TRBD1 (5 bases). V was trimmed by 3 bases and J by 7 bases, leaving 18 bases between them. This CDR3 has 15 residues. CDR1 and CDR2 (germline): MGHDK, SYGVNS. The CDR3 sequence: CASSESGRKIFEAFF. CDR3 DNA sequence: TGTGCCAGCAGTGAGTCGGGACGGAAAATATTTGAAGCTTTCTTT.

In its sample, this clonotype was seen many times. V gene TRBV9 combines with J gene TRBJ2-3, with 8 nucleotides matching TRBD2. Trimming cost V 0 bases and J 6 bases; bases outside gene matches: 6. The CDR3 is 15 residues long. In germline, CDR1 is SGDLS, CDR2 YYNGEE. As DNA, the CDR3 is TGTGCCAGCAGCGTAGGGGGGACTAGTAGCGATACGCAGTATTTT. It yields the protein CASSVGGTSSDTQYF.

The chain recombines TRBV28 with TRBJ1-1; unclear D gene. V was shortened by 7 bases and J by 13 bases, with 16 bases between the two germline ends. Germline values: CDR1 MDHEN, CDR2 SYDVKM. CDR3 length: 11 amino acids. The CDR3 DNA reads TGTGCCAGCAACTCCGGCAGACAAGGTTTCTTT. Translated: CASNSGRQGFF.

This clonotype has only a few counts. This chain links TRBV7-9 with TRBJ2-6; 8 bases are shared with TRBD1. The CDR3 spans 18 residues. Germline CDR1 SEHNR, CDR2 FQNEAQ (reference sequence). Germline trimming cut 5 bases from V and 2 bases from J; bases unmatched to any gene: 11. As DNA, the CDR3 is TGTGCCAGCAGCCCCCTGGACAGGGCGAGCACTGGGGCCAACGTCCTGACTTTC. Its translation is CASSPLDRASTGANVLTF.

There are a few counts of this clonotype. The V gene is TRBV9, the J gene TRBJ1-5, with 7 positions matching TRBD1. Germline CDR1 and CDR2: SGDLS and YYNGEE. J lost 2 bases, V lost 4 bases, and 3 bases had no gene match. The CDR3 loop spans 14 amino acids. The CDR3 nucleotides are TGTGCCAGCAGCCAGGGGGGAGGCAATCAGCCCCAGCATTTT. Translation gives CASSQGGGNQPQHF.

This clonotype was counted between two and nine times. Germline is not matched at one junction end, which may reflect a read error. This chain joins TRBV6-5 and TRBJ2-5, with 8 positions matching TRBD2. The length of the CDR3 is 13 residues. Looked up from germline, CDR1 is MNHEY and CDR2 is SVGAGI. CDR3: CASSYSSTGLVHF. The CDR3 DNA sequence: TGTGCCAGCAGTTACTCGTCGACGGGACTAGTCCACTTC.

This clonotype has ten or more counts. The chain joins TRBV5-1 to TRBJ1-1, with D maybe TRBD1 (6 bases). Germline V CDR1 and CDR2: SGHRS, YFSETQ. Trimming removed 1 base at V and 6 bases at J, with 19 bases between. The CDR3 is made up of 16 amino acids. The CDR3, as DNA: TGCGCCAGCAGCTTGTTTTCGTGGGACACATACCCTGAAGCTTTCTTT. It is translated as CASSLFSWDTYPEAFF.